This TCR beta chain was identified in a study of T cells in localized non-small cell lung cancer. Study-wide findings and caveats: Median detection of top 100 tumor clones in adjacent lung was around 59 clones. Compared with tumor, uninvolved adjacent lung displayed greater T cell clonality, ranking highest overall.

The repertoire was sequenced with immunoSEQ multiplex PCR; TCRdb's copy has only in-frame clones and lacks some. This sample has around 7,200 clones; roughly 92% occur once, and the top ten carry roughly 3%. In regard to this clone: The antigen remains unidentified.

Losses at the gene ends were 2 bases for V and 4 bases for J; bases not matched to a gene: 3. This CDR3 comprises 15 residues. The V gene's germline CDR1 is MNHEY and CDR2 SVGAGI. J is TRBJ2-1 and V is TRBV6-5, with 9 positions matching TRBD1. The source is a woman aged 35-75 years with stage I lung adenocarcinoma. The specimen comprised peripheral blood, sampled before any cancer treatment. CDR3 DNA sequence: TGTGCCAGCAGTTACGGGACAGGGCTATACAATGAGCAGTTCTTC. Its translation is CASSYGTGLYNEQFF.